Below are 18 T cell receptor beta chains sequenced from a single sample in a study of early T cells in non-severe SARS-CoV-2 infection. Using its own MiXCR run on the 5' RACE reads, TCRdb lists one record per CDR3 protein. Found here are 45,000 to 55,000 distinct CDR3 sequences, 6% to 7% of them singletons; the top ten hold 3.9%. Input material: whole blood. Every receptor here comes from an adult who was a healthcare worker with PCR-confirmed SARS-CoV-2 infection or an uninfected control (not recorded which).

This clonotype was detected ten times or more. V and J are TRBV19 and TRBJ2-3, with 8 nucleotides matching TRBD2. V shed 5 bases, J shed 4 bases, and the junction held 11 bases outside the gene matches. The CDR3 is made up of 16 amino acids. From germline, CDR1 is LNHDA and CDR2 SQIVND (reference sequence). The CDR3 sequence is CASSPRGGVWADTQYF. Here the CDR3 DNA reads TGTGCCAGTAGTCCCCGGGGGGGGGTTTGGGCAGATACGCAGTATTTT.

There are many counts of this clonotype. The genes are TRBV7-6 and TRBJ2-1; 9 bases map to TRBD2. CDR1 SGHVS and CDR2 FNYEAQ come from the germline V gene. V shed 0 bases, J shed 3 bases, and the junction held 9 bases outside the gene matches. This CDR3 comprises 18 residues. The CDR3 bases are TGTGCCAGCAGCTTAGCTGTCGGAAGTAGCGGGGGCTACAATGAGCAGTTCTTC. Protein: CASSLAVGSSGGYNEQFF.

In its sample, this clonotype was seen many times. The rearrangement links TRBV7-9 to TRBJ1-2, with D tentatively TRBD1 (6 bases). The germline gives CDR1 SEHNR, CDR2 FQNEAQ (reference sequence). V was pared by 7 bases and J by 8 bases, with 17 bases between. This CDR3 is built from 13 residues. CDR3 protein: CASTDGAGEGYTF. The CDR3 nucleotides read TGTGCCAGCACTGATGGGGCAGGGGAAGGCTACACCTTC.

This clonotype has a count of ten or more. The chain employs TRBV28 and TRBJ2-3; the match to TRBD1 covers 10 bases. Germline V gives CDR1 MDHEN, CDR2 SYDVKM. The CDR3 is 15 amino acids. The V gene end was trimmed by 2 bases and the J gene end by 1 base; junction bases not matched to a gene: 0. This CDR3 is CASSLGQGGTDTQYF. CDR3 DNA sequence: TGTGCCAGCAGTTTAGGACAGGGGGGCACAGATACGCAGTATTTT.

V is TRBV20-1 and J is TRBJ2-7; the D is unclear. Germline CDR1 and CDR2: DFQATT and SNEGSKA (reference sequence). V lost 0 bases to trimming and J lost 1 base, with 10 bases between them. The length of the CDR3 is 14 residues. The CDR3 here is CSAREHGVSYEQYF. In DNA, the CDR3 is TGCAGTGCTAGAGAACACGGAGTATCCTACGAGCAGTACTTC.

V gene TRBV7-9 combines with J gene TRBJ2-7, with D tentatively TRBD1 (5 bases). The CDR3 is 16 residues long. Between the trimmed V and J ends, which lost 1 base and 2 bases, there was a span of 15 bases. CDR1 SEHNR and CDR2 FQNEAQ come from the germline V gene (reference sequence). The DNA of the CDR3 is TGTGCCAGCAGCTTAGGCCAGGGCAAGCTAGCCTACGAGCAGTACTTC. This gives the protein CASSLGQGKLAYEQYF. The complete variable domain, with remaining parts taken from reference TRBV7-9 and TRBJ2-7, reads DTGVSQNPRHKITKRGQNVTFRCDPISEHNRLYWYRQTLGQGPEFLTYFQNEAQLEKSRLLSDRFSAERPKGSFSTLEIQRTEQGDSAMYLCASSLGQGKLAYEQYFGPGTRLTVT.

This clonotype was recorded many times. V usage is TRBV7-2 and J usage is TRBJ2-2, with D maybe TRBD2 (5 bases). CDR1 SGHTA and CDR2 FQGNSA come from the germline V gene. Trimming stripped 1 base from V and 7 bases from J, with 10 bases between. CDR3 length equals 14 residues. CDR3 region: CASSLVVGDGELFF. The CDR3 DNA is TGTGCCAGCAGCTTAGTAGTCGGGGACGGGGAGCTGTTTTTT.

The chain links TRBV5-4 to TRBJ2-7; 9 positions agree with TRBD1. Trimming at V came to 4 bases and at J to 3 bases, leaving 11 bases not matched to a gene. CDR1 is SGHNT, CDR2 YYREEE, per germline (reference sequence). This CDR3 region has 16 residues. The CDR3 loop is CASSTGGQGWGYEQYF. The CDR3 DNA follows: TGTGCCAGCAGCACGGGGGGACAGGGCTGGGGCTACGAGCAGTACTTC.

This clonotype has ten or more counts. The DNA of the CDR3 is TGCAGTGCTAGCGACCTGGGGGCAACCACAGATACGCAGTATTTT. As protein: CSASDLGATTDTQYF. The chain links TRBV20-1 to TRBJ2-3; D is perhaps TRBD1 (6 bases). Trimming took 3 bases from V and 2 from J, leaving 15 bases between them. The CDR3 is 15 amino acids. Germline values: CDR1 DFQATT, CDR2 SNEGSKA (reference sequence).

This chain links TRBV10-1 with TRBJ1-1; D is possibly TRBD1 (5 bases). The CDR3 extends over 12 amino acids. Trimming shortened V by 0 bases and J by 12 bases, and 11 bases separated the two germline ends. Per germline, CDR1 WNHNN and CDR2 SYGVQD (reference sequence). This chain's CDR3 is CASSESKRGTFF. The CDR3 DNA reads TGCGCCAGCAGTGAGTCTAAAAGGGGCACTTTCTTT.

This clonotype appeared a few times. The chain is built from TRBV6-2 or TRBV6-3 and TRBJ2-7; D unresolved. With 2 bases removed from V and 2 bases from J, the gap between germline ends came to 7 bases. Per the germline V gene, CDR1 is MNHEY and CDR2 is SVGEGT. This CDR3 spans 13 amino acids. For the CDR3, the DNA is TGTGCCAGCAGTTACGTGTCGCCCTACGAGCAGTACTTC. Translating gives CASSYVSPYEQYF.

This clonotype was seen only a few times. This chain connects TRBV5-4 to TRBJ2-1; TRBD1 aligns across 9 bases. Germline trimming cut 3 bases from V and 7 bases from J; bases unmatched to any gene: 8. CDR3 size: 15 residues. The germline gives CDR1 SGHNT, CDR2 YYREEE (reference sequence). The CDR3, as DNA: TGTGCCAGCAGCTCCACAGGGGGCGAGATGAATGAGCAGTTCTTC. It is translated as CASSSTGGEMNEQFF.

The rearrangement joins TRBV5-4 to TRBJ1-1; a possible D gene is TRBD1 (6 bases). Germline V gene lookup returns CDR1 SGHNT and CDR2 YYREEE (reference sequence). The CDR3 has 13 residues. V was pared by 4 bases and J by 5 bases, with 12 bases between. CDR3 loop: CASSDRSRTEAFF. CDR3 in DNA: TGTGCCAGCAGCGACAGGTCACGGACTGAAGCTTTCTTT. The whole variable domain, remainder taken from reference TRBV5-4 and TRBJ1-1, is ETGVTQSPTHLIKTRGQQVTLRCSSQSGHNTVSWYQQALGQGPQFIFQYYREEENGRGNFPPRFSGLQFPNYSSELNVNALELDDSALYLCASSDRSRTEAFFGQGTRLTVV.

The CDR3 sequence is CASSLQGSNTQYF. The CDR3 DNA reads TGTGCCAGCAGCTTGCAAGGGTCAAATACGCAGTATTTT. This chain links TRBV5-4 with TRBJ2-3; no clear D gene. The CDR3 has 13 amino acids. The V end lost 1 base, the J end lost 7 bases, and 10 bases lay between the germline ends. Germline V gene lookup returns CDR1 SGHNT and CDR2 YYREEE (reference sequence). Combining the CDR3 with reference TRBV5-4 and TRBJ2-3 gives the whole variable domain ETGVTQSPTHLIKTRGQQVTLRCSSQSGHNTVSWYQQALGQGPQFIFQYYREEENGRGNFPPRFSGLQFPNYSSELNVNALELDDSALYLCASSLQGSNTQYFGPGTRLTVL.

The table lists this clonotype with many counts. The CDR3 sequence: CASSLKIFMNTEAFF. CDR3 in DNA: TGTGCCAGCAGCCTCAAGATTTTCATGAACACTGAAGCTTTCTTT. The chain is built from TRBV7-8 and TRBJ1-1; D unresolved. The germline CDR1 and CDR2 sequences are SGHVS and FQNEAQ. The CDR3 has 15 amino acids. Trimming took off 5 bases at V and 0 bases at J, with 13 bases between the two ends.

The V and J genes are TRBV11-2 and TRBJ2-7; either TRBD1 or TRBD2 may fit D (5 bases each). The germline V and J ends were trimmed by 5 bases and 1 base, with 9 bases remaining between them. CDR1 SGHAT and CDR2 FQNNGV come from the germline V gene. The CDR3 is 13 residues long. CDR3 residues: CASSARGSYEQYF. The DNA for the CDR3 is TGTGCCAGCAGCGCGAGGGGTTCCTACGAGCAGTACTTC.

This clonotype was observed a few times. J is TRBJ1-5 and V is TRBV12-3 or TRBV12-4; D is perhaps TRBD1 (5 bases). Trimming left V 6 bases short and J 6 bases short, with 12 bases between. The CDR3 spans 13 residues. The CDR3 DNA follows: TGTGCCAGCAGGGGGACGGTGGGTCAGCCCCAGCATTTT. Amino acids: CASRGTVGQPQHF.

This clonotype was detected ten times or more. This chain links TRBV3-1 with TRBJ2-4, with unresolved D. This CDR3 is built from 12 residues. V was pared by 4 bases and J by 7 bases, with 8 bases between. CDR1 LGHDT and CDR2 YNNKEL come from the germline V gene (reference sequence). The CDR3 here is CASSLTENIQYF. DNA for the CDR3: TGTGCCAGCAGCCTTACAGAGAACATTCAGTACTTC. The whole variable domain, filled in from reference TRBV3-1 and TRBJ2-4, reads DTAVSQTPKYLVTQMGNDKSIKCEQNLGHDTMYWYKQDSKKFLKIMFSYNNKELIINETVPNRFSPKSPDKAHLNLHINSLELGDSAVYFCASSLTENIQYFGAGTRLSVL.